Presented here are 18 T cell receptor beta chains from one specimen sequenced in a study of blood T cell repertoires in COVID-19. The assay was immunoSEQ multiplex PCR, and TCRdb's table has in-frame clones only and misses some. The sample records about 220,000 clones, about 80% being singletons. Sequenced material: PBMCs or T cells enriched from blood (not recorded which). Source of these receptors: a man aged 35-49 years who had recovered from COVID-19.

The chain carries TRBV7-9 and TRBJ1-4; D is uncertain. Trimming took off 1 base at V and 5 bases at J, with 11 bases between the two ends. This CDR3 is 15 amino acids long. From germline, CDR1 is SEHNR and CDR2 FQNEAQ (reference sequence). The CDR3 loop reads CASSLVGSSNEKLFF. CDR3 DNA: TGTGCCAGCAGCTTAGTGGGCAGCAGCAATGAAAAACTGTTTTTT.

In its sample, this clone was seen many times. V gene TRBV9 combines with J gene TRBJ2-3; 13 bases line up with TRBD2. Trimming cost V 4 bases and J 1 base; bases outside gene matches: 9. The germline gives CDR1 SGDLS, CDR2 YYNGEE. The CDR3 length is 18 residues. DNA of the CDR3: TGTGCCAGCAGCCAACTAGCGGGAGGGCCCTACCGCACAGATACGCAGTATTTT. Translated: CASSQLAGGPYRTDTQYF.

This chain connects TRBV2 to TRBJ2-5, with D uncertain. V was shortened by 3 bases and J by 2 bases, with 7 bases between the two germline ends. The CDR3 runs to 13 residues. Per germline, CDR1 SNHLY and CDR2 FYNNEI. As DNA, the CDR3 is TGTGCCAGCAGTGACATAGCACAAGAGACCCAGTACTTC. This encodes CASSDIAQETQYF.

This chain links TRBV7-2 with TRBJ1-2; 7 bases line up with TRBD1. The CDR3 sequence is 16 residues long. Germline V lookup: CDR1 SGHTA, CDR2 FQGNSA. Trimming cost V 3 bases and J 4 bases; bases outside gene matches: 11. CDR3: CASSFFLGQLIYGYTF. The CDR3 coding sequence is TGTGCCAGCAGCTTTTTCTTGGGACAGCTAATCTATGGCTACACCTTC.

This chain connects TRBV6-5 to TRBJ2-2; D might be TRBD1 (6 bases). In germline, CDR1 is MNHEY, CDR2 SVGAGI. The CDR3 has 14 amino acids. Trimming removed 7 bases from V and 4 bases from J, with 13 bases in between. CDR3 DNA sequence: TGTGCCAGCACCCAACAGGGCACCACCGGGGAGCTGTTTTTT. Amino acid sequence: CASTQQGTTGELFF.

The chain carries TRBV29-1 and TRBJ1-2, with D possibly TRBD1 on 6 matching bases. Germline V gene lookup returns CDR1 SQVTM and CDR2 ANQGSEA. Trimming left V 7 bases short and J 5 bases short, with 26 bases between. This CDR3 is 16 amino acids long. The CDR3 bases are TGCAGCGCCCGCCTGGAGGGGGGGGTGGACCTTTATGGCTACACCTTC. It yields the protein CSARLEGGVDLYGYTF.

This rearrangement joins TRBV27 to TRBJ2-5; D perhaps matches TRBD1 (7 bases). With 4 bases removed from V and 5 bases from J, the gap between germline ends came to 17 bases. This CDR3 comprises 15 residues. CDR1 is MNHEY, CDR2 SMNVEV, per germline (reference sequence). Here the CDR3 DNA reads TGTGCCAGCAGTTCGCGACAGGGCGGGGTGGAGACCCAGTACTTC. Its protein is CASSSRQGGVETQYF.

This clone has just a few counts. The rearrangement joins TRBV6-5 to TRBJ1-2, with D perhaps TRBD1 (5 bases). Germline-derived CDR1 and CDR2 are MNHEY and SVGAGI. The CDR3 runs to 14 residues. The V and J ends lost 6 bases and 4 bases respectively, with 15 bases between them. CDR3 DNA sequence: TGTGCCAGCAGCCTCGGGGGTCAGGTCTATGGCTACACCTTC. It yields the protein CASSLGGQVYGYTF.

This chain joins TRBV28 and TRBJ1-2, with D perhaps TRBD1 (5 bases). Per the germline V gene, CDR1 is MDHEN and CDR2 is SYDVKM. The CDR3 covers 14 residues. V was cut by 2 bases and J by 3 bases, with 10 bases left in between. DNA of the CDR3: TGTGCCAGCAGTTTAACAGGTCCCTACTATGGCTACACCTTC. Translated: CASSLTGPYYGYTF.

In this sample, this clone turned up once. CDR3 DNA: TGTGCCAGCAGCCAAGAGGGCGAACCTGGAAACACCATATATTTT. Residues: CASSQEGEPGNTIYF. This chain joins TRBV14 and TRBJ1-3; no reliable D call. Trimming shortened V by 0 bases and J by 2 bases, and 8 bases separated the two germline ends. The CDR3 length is 15 residues. Germline CDR1 reads SGHDN; CDR2 reads FVKESK.

The genes are TRBV11-1 and TRBJ1-1; D gene ambiguous. CDR1 and CDR2 from the germline V gene are SGHAT and FQDESV (reference sequence). V gave up 4 bases and J gave up 8 bases, with 11 bases separating them. The CDR3 has 12 amino acids. The CDR3 DNA follows: TGTGCCAGCAGCTCGCTGGGCGGGGAAGCTTTCTTT. It yields the protein CASSSLGGEAFF.

This clone was detected once. The CDR3 loop is CASSQGLGENIQYF. The DNA of the CDR3 is TGCGCCAGCAGCCAAGGACTAGGGGAAAACATTCAGTACTTC. V is TRBV4-3 and J is TRBJ2-4; D might be TRBD2 (6 bases). The CDR3 length is 14 residues. CDR1 and CDR2 (germline): LGHNA, YSLEER. V was pared by 1 base and J by 5 bases, with 9 bases between.

This clone was counted at least ten times. This chain connects TRBV29-1 to TRBJ1-2; D unresolved. Germline V gene lookup returns CDR1 SQVTM and CDR2 ANQGSEA. V shed 4 bases and J shed 2 bases, with 11 bases lying between them. The CDR3 runs to 13 residues. The CDR3 spells CSVVANWNYGYTF. The CDR3 bases are TGCAGCGTTGTAGCGAACTGGAACTATGGCTACACCTTC.

V and J are TRBV5-1 and TRBJ1-6; TRBD1 agrees at 7 bases. CDR1 is SGHRS and CDR2 is YFSETQ in the germline V gene. This CDR3 spans 17 amino acids. V lost 4 bases, J lost 0 bases, and 7 bases stayed unmatched. CDR3: CASSRRQGSSYNSPLHF. CDR3 sequence (DNA): TGCGCCAGCAGCCGGCGACAGGGAAGCTCCTATAATTCACCCCTCCACTTT. The complete variable domain, with remaining parts taken from reference TRBV5-1 and TRBJ1-6, reads KAGVTQTPRYLIKTRGQQVTLSCSPISGHRSVSWYQQTPGQGLQFLFEYFSETQRNKGNFPGRFSGRQFSNSRSEMNVSTLELGDSALYLCASSRRQGSSYNSPLHFGNGTRLTVT.

The rearrangement links TRBV3-1 (or the pseudogene TRBV3-2) to TRBJ1-3; 7 bases match TRBD1. The CDR3 is 17 amino acids. Germline V lookup: CDR1 LGHDT, CDR2 YNNKEL (reference sequence). After removal of 4 bases from V and 3 bases from J, the junction contained 12 bases not matched to a gene. The CDR3 loop is CASSPRARGLSGNTIYF. The CDR3 coding sequence is TGTGCCAGCAGCCCGAGGGCGAGGGGGCTCAGTGGAAACACCATATATTTT.

The CDR3 bases are TGCAGCGGAGGGCTACAGGGTAAAGCTTTCTTT. It codes for CSGGLQGKAFF. V gene TRBV29-1 combines with J gene TRBJ1-1; D perhaps matches TRBD1 (6 bases). V was pared by 7 bases and J by 9 bases, with 15 bases between. CDR1 and CDR2 from the germline V gene are SQVTM and ANQGSEA. This CDR3 contains 11 residues.

The gene calls are TRBV27 and TRBJ1-5; D gene ambiguous. V lost 6 bases to trimming and J lost 0 bases, with 9 bases between them. This CDR3 is built from 14 residues. Per the germline V gene, CDR1 is MNHEY and CDR2 is SMNVEV (reference sequence). In nucleotides, the CDR3 is TGTGCCAGCAGGACTCTGGGTAGCAATCAGCCCCAGCATTTT. Translated: CASRTLGSNQPQHF.

This chain links TRBV7-9 with TRBJ1-2; D might be TRBD1 (5 bases). The CDR3 is 15 amino acids. The germline V gene has CDR1 SEHNR and CDR2 FQNEAQ (reference sequence). Trimming removed 2 bases at V and 0 bases at J, with 10 bases between. CDR3 in amino acids: CASSLQGNPNYGYTF. The CDR3 DNA follows: TGTGCCAGCAGCTTACAGGGAAATCCTAACTATGGCTACACCTTC.